This T cell receptor beta chain was captured by sequencing in a study of CD4 T cells in lung cancer (dated by TCRdb to between 2018 and 2020). Context from the whole study: In the study, blood T cells from NSCLC patients were screened for responses to candidate mutation-encoded neoepitopes, and neoantigen-specific CD4+ T-cell clones and TCRs were isolated. The patients who underwent resection had lung adenocarcinoma or squamous cell carcinoma, were aged 60 to 69 when blood was donated, and were mostly former smokers. TCRB deep sequencing tracked the frequency of neoantigen-specific clonotypes in tumor resections, non-adjacent lung and cultured T-cell products. Treatments received by the patients before blood donation included platinum chemotherapy, and some patients received nivolumab or pembrolizumab. The paper as a whole reports these results and caveats: Rather than memory responses to the cancer, some blood-derived responses might reflect cross-reactivity or in vitro priming of naive T cells.

Tumor-infiltrating lymphocyte cultures were grown from approximately 6-12 tumor fragments in high-dose IL2 (about 6,000 U/mL) for roughly 33 days. This clone has more than one count but fewer than ten. Its antigen remains undetermined. The input lacks base qualities; no much larger clone sits a single base away. Relative to germline, V is missing 6 bases and J is missing 1 base, with 1 base of the junction outside any gene match. The CDR3 holds 13 amino acids from the cysteine to the phenylalanine. CDR3 DNA is the only sequence kept; it has 39 bases, read in frame from the first base. For CDR1 and CDR2, the germline V gene lists MRHNA and SNTAGT. The receptor library was made with the immunoSEQ multiplex PCR assay. DNA was isolated with Qiagen DNeasy or QIAamp micro DNA kits and TCRB sequenced with the Adaptive Biotechnology human TCRB sequencing kit. TCRB libraries were sequenced on an Illumina MiSeq. Per the original workflow: TCRB sequence data were analyzed using the kit provider's software, and tumor enrichment of clonotype templates was assessed with Fisher's exact test. TCRdb re-hosts the immuneACCESS table, in-frame sequences only. Its copies lack some clones; in the studies checked, an unresolved V gene accounts for under half of them, and the cause for the rest is not known. Clone size and V and J calls were adopted from that table, with D and trimming inferred from the DNA. This sample has 1,000 to 1,200 clones in its table, and around 60% of those were observed once. The ten largest clones add up to approximately 68% of the sample.

The chain is made from TRBV6-4 and TRBJ2-3; 7 junctional bases match TRBD1. The sample taken for sequencing was cultured cells derived from lung. This clonotype originated in a woman aged 60 to 75 with non-small cell lung cancer. The CDR3 region reads CASRGTGTDTQYF. The base sequence is TGTGCCAGCAGGGGGACAGGCACAGATACGCAGTATTTT.